Listed here are 30 T cell receptor beta chains from one sample, sequenced in a study of cytomegalovirus exposure and HLA in healthy donors. PCR used 60 Vbeta primers and 13 Jbeta primers. Method: immunoSEQ multiplex PCR; TCRdb's copy keeps in-frame clones and lacks some. The repertoire has 150,000 to 200,000 clones, about three quarters of them found once; the top ten carry over 2.5%. Sequencing was performed on PBMCs. The receptors here all came from a woman in her forties or fifties in good health and CMV-seropositive.

The V and J genes are TRBV15 and TRBJ2-7; tentative D call: TRBD2 (7 bases). Trimming took 2 bases from V and 3 from J, leaving 17 bases between them. Germline values: CDR1 LNHNV, CDR2 YYDKDF (reference sequence). CDR3 length: 16 residues. The DNA for the CDR3 is TGTGCCACCAGCAGACTCGGGGGAGGGGGGTTCTACGAGCAGTACTTC. Its translation is CATSRLGGGGFYEQYF. Full variable domain (rest looked up from reference TRBV15 and TRBJ2-7): DAMVIQNPRYQVTQFGKPVTLSCSQTLNHNVMYWYQQKSSQAPKLLFHYYDKDFNNEADTPDNFQSRRPNTSFCFLDIRSPGLGDTAMYLCATSRLGGGGFYEQYFGPGTRLTVT.

The rearrangement uses TRBV4-2 and TRBJ1-4; possible D gene TRBD1, 6 bases. The CDR3 covers 16 residues. V was clipped by 0 bases and J by 4 bases, with 12 bases between them. The germline V gene has CDR1 LGHNA and CDR2 YNFKEQ. CDR3 amino acids: CASSQDRGAGNEKLFF. The DNA of the CDR3 is TGTGCCAGCAGCCAAGATCGGGGGGCTGGTAATGAAAAACTGTTTTTT.

The V and J genes are TRBV7-2 and TRBJ1-2, with no clear D. The CDR3 is 13 residues long. The germline V gene has CDR1 SGHTA and CDR2 FQGNSA. Deletions cut 1 base from V and 8 bases from J, with 11 bases between. DNA of the CDR3: TGTGCCAGCAGCTTAGTCCAACAGTCAGGCTACACCTTC. As protein: CASSLVQQSGYTF.

The chain carries TRBV6-1 and TRBJ2-4; TRBD2 agrees at 10 bases. CDR3 length equals 16 residues. Looked up from germline, CDR1 is MNHNS and CDR2 is SASEGT. V lost 4 bases, J lost 7 bases, and 10 bases stayed unmatched. The CDR3 coding sequence is TGTGCCAGCAGTGTGTCTAGCGGGAGTAGGTGGAACATTCAGTACTTC. Protein product: CASSVSSGSRWNIQYF.

The chain joins TRBV4-2 to TRBJ2-6; possibly TRBD1 for D (6 bases). This CDR3 is 18 amino acids long. V was cut by 0 bases and J by 0 bases, with 12 bases left in between. Germline CDR1 is LGHNA and CDR2 is YNFKEQ. CDR3 sequence reads: CASSQDQLDSSGANVLTF. The CDR3 nucleotides are TGTGCCAGCAGCCAAGATCAGTTGGACAGCTCTGGGGCCAACGTCCTGACTTTC.

This clone appeared a few times. The rearrangement links TRBV11-2 to TRBJ2-1; maybe TRBD2 (5 bases). CDR3 length equals 16 residues. Trimming removed 2 bases at V and 2 bases at J, with 13 bases between. Germline V gives CDR1 SGHAT, CDR2 FQNNGV. The CDR3 sequence is CASSLLASIAYNEQFF. CDR3 in DNA: TGTGCCAGCAGCTTACTAGCAAGTATTGCCTACAATGAGCAGTTCTTC.

This chain uses TRBV5-8 with TRBJ1-2, with 11 bases aligning to TRBD1. In germline, CDR1 is SGHTS, CDR2 YDEGEE. The CDR3 is made up of 16 amino acids. V lost 4 bases to trimming and J lost 0 bases; unmatched junction nucleotides: 5. CDR3 residues: CASSKPGQGANYGYTF. CDR3 nucleotides: TGTGCCAGCAGCAAGCCGGGACAGGGGGCTAACTATGGCTACACCTTC.

This sequence joins TRBV7-2 and TRBJ1-1, with D possibly matching TRBD1 (5 bases). This CDR3 contains 15 residues. Per germline, CDR1 SGHTA and CDR2 FQGNSA. V was clipped by 2 bases and J by 1 base, with 11 bases between them. The CDR3 DNA is TGTGCCAGCAGCTTAACCGACCAGGGGAACACTGAAGCTTTCTTT. It codes for CASSLTDQGNTEAFF.

This clone has more than one count but fewer than ten. J is TRBJ2-1 and V is TRBV5-6; TRBD2 aligns across 8 bases. The CDR3 is made up of 18 amino acids. The germline V gene encodes CDR1 SGHDT and CDR2 YYEEEE. The ends lost 3 bases at V and 10 bases at J; junction bases unmatched: 21. The CDR3 spells CASSSLLASGSIHGEQFF. CDR3 nucleotides: TGTGCCAGCAGCTCCCTGTTAGCTAGCGGGTCCATCCACGGGGAGCAGTTCTTC. The complete variable domain, with remaining parts taken from reference TRBV5-6 and TRBJ2-1, reads DAGVTQSPTHLIKTRGQQVTLRCSPKSGHDTVSWYQQALGQGPQFIFQYYEEEERQRGNFPDRFSGHQFPNYSSELNVNALLLGDSALYLCASSSLLASGSIHGEQFFGPGTRLTVL.

The chain recombines TRBV11-2 with TRBJ2-7, with a weak D call TRBD2 (7 bases). Germline CDR1 reads SGHAT; CDR2 reads FQNNGV. V dropped 7 bases and J dropped 3 bases, with 16 bases sitting between them. This CDR3 is 14 amino acids long. CDR3 loop: CASTTTGGNYEQYF. The CDR3 DNA sequence: TGTGCCAGCACCACCACGGGGGGCAACTACGAGCAGTACTTC.

The V and J genes are TRBV10-1 and TRBJ2-3; 10 positions match TRBD1. This CDR3 contains 16 residues. V shed 3 bases and J 6 bases; nucleotides not matched to a gene: 9. Germline loops: CDR1 WNHNN, CDR2 SYGVQD (reference sequence). The CDR3 DNA reads TGCGCCAGCAGTGACCCCGGGACAGGGGTCGGGGATACGCAGTATTTT. It translates to CASSDPGTGVGDTQYF.

The CDR3 nucleotides are TGTGCCAGCAGTGAAGGGGGACTAAGAGCCGAGACCCAGTACTTC. Translation: CASSEGGLRAETQYF. The chain recombines TRBV6-1 with TRBJ2-5; 7 bases are a match to TRBD2. Losses at the gene ends were 1 base for V and 5 bases for J; bases not matched to a gene: 7. Germline-derived CDR1 and CDR2 are MNHNS and SASEGT. CDR3 length: 15 amino acids.

The gene calls are TRBV12-5 and TRBJ1-1, with 8 bases that match TRBD1. The CDR3 contains 15 residues. CDR1 is LGHNT, CDR2 FRNRAP, per germline. J lost 3 bases, V lost 6 bases, and 9 bases had no gene match. In nucleotides, the CDR3 is TGTGCTAGTGGGATAGCAGGGGGCGCGGACACTGAAGCTTTCTTT. As protein: CASGIAGGADTEAFF.

This CDR3 reads CASSESGRSAGELFF. In nucleotides, the CDR3 is TGTGCCAGCAGTGAGAGCGGGAGGTCCGCCGGGGAGCTGTTTTTT. This chain links TRBV2 with TRBJ2-2, with TRBD2 matching 9 bases. The CDR3 runs to 15 residues. Germline lookup yields CDR1 SNHLY and CDR2 FYNNEI. With 3 bases clipped from V and 6 bases from J, the junction kept 5 bases outside the gene matches.

This rearrangement joins TRBV27 to TRBJ1-6; maybe TRBD1 (6 bases). The germline gives CDR1 MNHEY, CDR2 SMNVEV (reference sequence). The CDR3 loop spans 16 amino acids. V was cut by 6 bases and J by 5 bases, with 17 bases left in between. DNA of the CDR3: TGTGCCAGCAGCTCAGCTGGGGGCATAAATAATTCACCCCTCCACTTT. Amino acid sequence: CASSSAGGINNSPLHF.

The chain joins TRBV18 to TRBJ2-2, with 7 bases identical to TRBD2. Germline values: CDR1 KGHSH, CDR2 LQKENI. The V gene end was trimmed by 3 bases and the J gene end by 0 bases; junction bases not matched to a gene: 4. The CDR3 is made up of 16 amino acids. The CDR3, as DNA: TGTGCCAGCTCACCCGGGACTACCTCGAACACCGGGGAGCTGTTTTTT. As protein: CASSPGTTSNTGELFF.

This chain uses TRBV11-3 with TRBJ2-3; 8 bases are shared with TRBD2. CDR1 and CDR2 (germline): SGHNT, YENEEA. Trimming at V came to 4 bases and at J to 4 bases, leaving 4 bases not matched to a gene. The CDR3 is made up of 14 amino acids. The CDR3 sequence: CASSSRAGADTQYF. CDR3 sequence (DNA): TGTGCCAGCAGCTCCCGAGCGGGGGCAGATACGCAGTATTTT.

The gene calls are TRBV4-3 and TRBJ1-1, with unresolved D. CDR3 length: 14 residues. Germline values: CDR1 LGHNA, CDR2 YSLEER. The germline V and J ends were trimmed by 0 bases and 6 bases, with 11 bases remaining between them. The CDR3 sequence: CASSQDSGRAEAFF. CDR3 DNA sequence: TGCGCCAGCAGCCAAGATTCCGGGCGGGCTGAAGCTTTCTTT.

In its sample, this clone was seen a few times. V usage is TRBV5-4 and J usage is TRBJ1-1; D is perhaps TRBD1 (5 bases). Germline CDR1 SGHNT, CDR2 YYREEE (reference sequence). The V end was cut by 5 bases, the J end by 5 bases, with 16 bases between. The length of the CDR3 is 14 residues. The CDR3 loop is CASSPAGGKTEAFF. The CDR3, as DNA: TGTGCCAGCAGTCCGGCCGGGGGAAAGACTGAAGCTTTCTTT. The whole variable domain, remainder taken from reference TRBV5-4 and TRBJ1-1, is ETGVTQSPTHLIKTRGQQVTLRCSSQSGHNTVSWYQQALGQGPQFIFQYYREEENGRGNFPPRFSGLQFPNYSSELNVNALELDDSALYLCASSPAGGKTEAFFGQGTRLTVV.

The chain couples TRBV2 to TRBJ2-7; D is perhaps TRBD1 (6 bases). V lost 6 bases and J lost 3, with 12 bases in between. The CDR3 is 13 residues long. Germline CDR1 and CDR2: SNHLY and FYNNEI. CDR3 DNA: TGTGCCAGCAGACAGGGAAGAAACTACGAGCAGTACTTC. It translates to CASRQGRNYEQYF. The full variable domain, rest sourced from reference TRBV2 and TRBJ2-7, is EPEVTQTPSHQVTQMGQEVILRCVPISNHLYFYWYRQILGQKVEFLVSFYNNEISEKSEIFDDQFSVERPDGSNFTLKIRSTKLEDSAMYFCASRQGRNYEQYFGPGTRLTVT.

The chain employs TRBV18 and TRBJ1-1; 7 nucleotides agree with TRBD1. Germline trimming cut 6 bases from V and 4 bases from J; bases unmatched to any gene: 14. Germline V CDR1 and CDR2: KGHSH, LQKENI. The CDR3 is 16 residues long. CDR3 sequence: CASSQTGDRVGTEAFF. DNA for the CDR3: TGTGCCAGCTCCCAAACGGGCGACAGGGTGGGCACTGAAGCTTTCTTT.

The V and J genes are TRBV9 and TRBJ2-7; tentative D call: TRBD1 (6 bases). The CDR3 totals 15 residues. V lost 0 bases to trimming and J lost 2 bases, with 12 bases between them. Germline loops: CDR1 SGDLS, CDR2 YYNGEE. CDR3 sequence reads: CASSVGAGATYEQYF. As DNA, the CDR3 is TGTGCCAGCAGCGTAGGCGCAGGGGCGACCTACGAGCAGTACTTC.

The rearrangement uses TRBV5-4 and TRBJ2-5, with 8 bases fitting TRBD2. The CDR3 covers 15 residues. J was trimmed by 5 bases and V by 1 base; bases with no gene match: 7. CDR1 SGHNT and CDR2 YYREEE come from the germline V gene (reference sequence). The CDR3: CASSLSGSSGETQYF. The CDR3, as DNA: TGTGCCAGCAGCTTGAGCGGGAGTTCTGGTGAGACCCAGTACTTC. Drawing the rest from reference TRBV5-4 and TRBJ2-5, the complete variable domain is ETGVTQSPTHLIKTRGQQVTLRCSSQSGHNTVSWYQQALGQGPQFIFQYYREEENGRGNFPPRFSGLQFPNYSSELNVNALELDDSALYLCASSLSGSSGETQYFGPGTRLLVL.

This chain links TRBV5-5 with TRBJ2-7; TRBD1 matches 7 bases. Germline CDR1 SGHKS, CDR2 YYEKEE (reference sequence). This CDR3 has 15 residues. V was clipped by 4 bases and J by 3 bases; unmatched bases: 10. The CDR3 DNA follows: TGTGCCAGCAGCCCTATCGACAGGGTTAGCTACGAGCAGTACTTC. It is translated as CASSPIDRVSYEQYF.

The chain uses TRBV6-6 and TRBJ1-4; weak D call: TRBD1 (6 bases). Germline CDR1 reads MNHNY; CDR2 reads SVGAGI (reference sequence). The CDR3 sequence is 14 residues long. The V and J ends lost 6 bases and 3 bases respectively, with 11 bases between them. The CDR3 sequence: CASSGGASNEKLFF. Written as DNA, the CDR3 is TGTGCCAGCAGCGGGGGGGCTTCTAATGAAAAACTGTTTTTT.

The chain uses TRBV10-3 and TRBJ2-1; TRBD2 agrees at 8 bases. Germline lookup yields CDR1 ENHRY and CDR2 SYGVKD. The trim removed 0 bases at V and 7 bases at J, leaving 11 bases unmatched. This CDR3 is built from 17 residues. CDR3 in DNA: TGTGCCATCAGTGAGTCAAAAGCGGGGGCCCCAAGGAATGAGCAGTTCTTC. This gives the protein CAISESKAGAPRNEQFF.

V gene TRBV13 combines with J gene TRBJ1-1; 8 nucleotides agree with TRBD1. This CDR3 is 16 amino acids long. CDR1 and CDR2 (germline): PRHDT, FYEKMQ (reference sequence). V gave up 5 bases and J gave up 0 bases; unmatched junction bases: 8. The CDR3 sequence is CASSEATGVMNTEAFF. In nucleotides, the CDR3 is TGTGCCAGCAGCGAAGCGACAGGGGTCATGAACACTGAAGCTTTCTTT. Variable domain in full (rest from reference TRBV13 and TRBJ1-1): AAGVIQSPRHLIKEKRETATLKCYPIPRHDTVYWYQQGPGQDPQFLISFYEKMQSDKGSIPDRFSAQQFSDYHSELNMSSLELGDSALYFCASSEATGVMNTEAFFGQGTRLTVV.

This chain joins TRBV7-9 and TRBJ1-1; maybe TRBD1 (5 bases). The germline V gene has CDR1 SEHNR and CDR2 FQNEAQ (reference sequence). The CDR3 spans 13 residues. With 6 bases removed from V and 1 base from J, the gap between germline ends came to 9 bases. In DNA form, the CDR3 reads TGTGCCAGCAGGCGAGACAGGAACACTGAAGCTTTCTTT. Amino acid sequence: CASRRDRNTEAFF.

The chain links TRBV19 to TRBJ2-3; 10 positions match TRBD2. With 1 base clipped from V and 2 bases from J, the junction kept 9 bases outside the gene matches. This CDR3 contains 18 residues. The V gene's germline CDR1 is LNHDA and CDR2 SQIVND (reference sequence). The CDR3 coding sequence is TGTGCCAGTAGTATAGTCGGGCCTACTAGCGGGAACACAGATACGCAGTATTTT. Its translation is CASSIVGPTSGNTDTQYF.

The rearrangement joins TRBV4-2 to TRBJ2-2, with 10 bases that match TRBD2. The CDR3 is 15 amino acids. Germline V CDR1 and CDR2: LGHNA, YNFKEQ. With 3 bases clipped from V and 5 bases from J, the junction kept 3 bases outside the gene matches. The CDR3 DNA reads TGTGCCAGCAGCCACCTAGCGGGGGAGACCGGGGAGCTGTTTTTT. Residues: CASSHLAGETGELFF.